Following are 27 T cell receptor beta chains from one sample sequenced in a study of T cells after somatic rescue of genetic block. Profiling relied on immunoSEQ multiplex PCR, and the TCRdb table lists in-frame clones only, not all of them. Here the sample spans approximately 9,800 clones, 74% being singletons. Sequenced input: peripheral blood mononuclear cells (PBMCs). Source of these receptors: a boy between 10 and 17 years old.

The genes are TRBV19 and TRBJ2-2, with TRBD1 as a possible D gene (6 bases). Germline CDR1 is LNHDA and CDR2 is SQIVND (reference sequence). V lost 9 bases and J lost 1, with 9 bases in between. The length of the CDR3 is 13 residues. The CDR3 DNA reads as TGTGCCAGCTGGACAGTGAACACCGGGGAGCTGTTTTTT. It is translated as CASWTVNTGELFF. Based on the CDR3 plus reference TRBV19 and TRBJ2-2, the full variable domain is DGGITQSPKYLFRKEGQNVTLSCEQNLNHDAMYWYRQDPGQGLRLIYYSQIVNDFQKGDIAEGYSVSREKKESFPLTVTSAQKNPTAFYLCASWTVNTGELFFGEGSRLTVL.

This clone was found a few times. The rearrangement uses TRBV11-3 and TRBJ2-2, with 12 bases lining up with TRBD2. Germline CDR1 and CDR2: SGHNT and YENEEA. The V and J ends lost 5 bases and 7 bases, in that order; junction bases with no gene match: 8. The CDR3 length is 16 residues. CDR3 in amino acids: CASSSQLAGGGGELFF. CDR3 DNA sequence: TGTGCCAGCAGCAGCCAACTAGCGGGAGGCGGCGGGGAGCTGTTTTTT. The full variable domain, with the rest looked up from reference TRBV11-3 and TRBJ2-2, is EAGVVQSPRYKIIEKKQPVAFWCNPISGHNTLYWYLQNLGQGPELLIRYENEEAVDDSQLPKDRFSAERLKGVDSTLKIQPAELGDSAVYLCASSSQLAGGGGELFFGEGSRLTVL.

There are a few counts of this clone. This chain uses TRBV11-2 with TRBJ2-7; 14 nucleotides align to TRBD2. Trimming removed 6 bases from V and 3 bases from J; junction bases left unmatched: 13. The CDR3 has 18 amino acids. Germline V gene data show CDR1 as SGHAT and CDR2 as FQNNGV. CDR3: CASSPPGTSGSAYYEQYF. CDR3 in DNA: TGTGCCAGCAGTCCTCCCGGGACTAGCGGGAGTGCTTACTACGAGCAGTACTTC.

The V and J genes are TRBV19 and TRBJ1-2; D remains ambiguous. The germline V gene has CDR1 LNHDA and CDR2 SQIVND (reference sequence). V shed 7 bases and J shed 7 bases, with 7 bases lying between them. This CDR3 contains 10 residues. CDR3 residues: CASKSVGYTF. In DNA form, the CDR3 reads TGTGCCAGTAAGAGCGTTGGCTACACCTTC.

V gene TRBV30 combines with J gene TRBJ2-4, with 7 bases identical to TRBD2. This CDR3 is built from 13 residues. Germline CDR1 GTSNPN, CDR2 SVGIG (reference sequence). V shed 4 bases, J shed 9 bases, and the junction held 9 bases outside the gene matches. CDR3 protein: CAWKREGPSIQYF. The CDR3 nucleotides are TGTGCCTGGAAGAGGGAGGGTCCTAGCATTCAGTACTTC.

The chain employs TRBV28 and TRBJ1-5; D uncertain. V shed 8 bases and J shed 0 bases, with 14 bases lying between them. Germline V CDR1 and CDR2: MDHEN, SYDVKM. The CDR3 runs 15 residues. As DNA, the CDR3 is TGTGCCAGCCGCCCGACACGTCTTAGCAATCAGCCCCAGCATTTT. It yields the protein CASRPTRLSNQPQHF.

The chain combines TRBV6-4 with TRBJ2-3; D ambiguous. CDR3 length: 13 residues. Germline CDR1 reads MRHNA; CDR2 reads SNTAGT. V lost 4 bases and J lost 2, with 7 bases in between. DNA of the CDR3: TGTGCCAGCAGTGGCGGCCCCACAGATACGCAGTATTTT. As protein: CASSGGPTDTQYF.

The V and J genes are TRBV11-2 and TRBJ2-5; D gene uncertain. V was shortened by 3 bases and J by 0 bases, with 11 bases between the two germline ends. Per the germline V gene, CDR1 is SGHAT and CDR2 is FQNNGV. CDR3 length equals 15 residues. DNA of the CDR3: TGTGCCAGCAGCTTGATCGCCAGGTACCAAGAGACCCAGTACTTC. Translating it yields CASSLIARYQETQYF.

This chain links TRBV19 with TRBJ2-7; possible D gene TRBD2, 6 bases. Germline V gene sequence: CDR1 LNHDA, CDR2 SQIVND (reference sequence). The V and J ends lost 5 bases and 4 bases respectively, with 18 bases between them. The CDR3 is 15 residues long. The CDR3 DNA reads TGTGCCAGTAGTGTGCGGGGCAGAGGAGTTTACGAGCAGTACTTC. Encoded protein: CASSVRGRGVYEQYF.

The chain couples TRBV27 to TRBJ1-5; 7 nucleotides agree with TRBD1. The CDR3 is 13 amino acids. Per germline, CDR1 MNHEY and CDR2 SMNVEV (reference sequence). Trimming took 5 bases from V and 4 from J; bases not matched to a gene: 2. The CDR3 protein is CASSTGANQPQHF. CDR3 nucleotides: TGTGCCAGCAGTACAGGGGCAAATCAGCCCCAGCATTTT.

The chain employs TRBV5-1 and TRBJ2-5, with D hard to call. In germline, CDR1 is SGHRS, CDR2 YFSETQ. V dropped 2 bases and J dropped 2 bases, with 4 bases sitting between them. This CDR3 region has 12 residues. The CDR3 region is CASSFQQETQYF. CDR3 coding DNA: TGCGCCAGCAGCTTCCAGCAAGAGACCCAGTACTTC.

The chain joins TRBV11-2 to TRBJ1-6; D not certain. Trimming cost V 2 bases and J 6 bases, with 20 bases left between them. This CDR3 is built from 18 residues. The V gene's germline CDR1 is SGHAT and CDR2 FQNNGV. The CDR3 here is CASSLYTPNAALNSPLHF. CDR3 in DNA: TGTGCCAGCAGCTTATATACCCCAAATGCGGCCCTTAATTCACCCCTCCACTTT.

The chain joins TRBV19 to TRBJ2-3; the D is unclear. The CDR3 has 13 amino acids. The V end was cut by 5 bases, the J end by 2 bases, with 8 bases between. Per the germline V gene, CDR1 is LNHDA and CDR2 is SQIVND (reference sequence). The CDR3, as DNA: TGTGCCAGTAGTGCGACACTCACAGATACGCAGTATTTT. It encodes CASSATLTDTQYF.

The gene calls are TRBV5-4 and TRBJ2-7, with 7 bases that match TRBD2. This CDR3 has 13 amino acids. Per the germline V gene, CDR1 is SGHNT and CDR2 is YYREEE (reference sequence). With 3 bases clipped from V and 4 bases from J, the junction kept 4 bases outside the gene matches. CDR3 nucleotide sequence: TGTGCCAGCAGCTGGGGGAGGGGTTACGAGCAGTACTTC. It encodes CASSWGRGYEQYF.

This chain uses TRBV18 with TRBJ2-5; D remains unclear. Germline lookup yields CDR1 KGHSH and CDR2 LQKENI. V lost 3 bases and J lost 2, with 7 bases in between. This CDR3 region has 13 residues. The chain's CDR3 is CASSPTLQETQYF. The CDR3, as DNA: TGTGCCAGCTCACCCACCTTACAAGAGACCCAGTACTTC.

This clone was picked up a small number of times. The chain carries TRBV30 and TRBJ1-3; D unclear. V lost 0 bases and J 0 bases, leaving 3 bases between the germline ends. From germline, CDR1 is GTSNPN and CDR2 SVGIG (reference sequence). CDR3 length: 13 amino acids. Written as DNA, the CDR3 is TGTGCCTGGAGTGTACTCTCTGGAAACACCATATATTTT. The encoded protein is CAWSVLSGNTIYF.

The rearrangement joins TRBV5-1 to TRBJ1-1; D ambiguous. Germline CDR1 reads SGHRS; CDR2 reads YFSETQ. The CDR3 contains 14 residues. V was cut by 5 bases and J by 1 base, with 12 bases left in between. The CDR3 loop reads CASSEREGNTEAFF. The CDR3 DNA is TGCGCCAGCAGTGAGAGGGAGGGGAACACTGAAGCTTTCTTT.

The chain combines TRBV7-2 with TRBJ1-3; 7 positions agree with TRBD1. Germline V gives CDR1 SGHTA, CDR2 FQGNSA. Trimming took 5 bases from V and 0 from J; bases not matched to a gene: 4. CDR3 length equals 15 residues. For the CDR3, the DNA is TGTGCCAGCAGCAAGGGACAGCCCTCTGGAAACACCATATATTTT. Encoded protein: CASSKGQPSGNTIYF.

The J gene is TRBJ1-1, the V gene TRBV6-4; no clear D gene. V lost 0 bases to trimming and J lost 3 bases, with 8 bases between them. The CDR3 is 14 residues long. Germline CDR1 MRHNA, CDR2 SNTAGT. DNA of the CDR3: TGTGCCAGCAGTGACTCCGCCGACCACACTGAAGCTTTCTTT. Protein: CASSDSADHTEAFF.

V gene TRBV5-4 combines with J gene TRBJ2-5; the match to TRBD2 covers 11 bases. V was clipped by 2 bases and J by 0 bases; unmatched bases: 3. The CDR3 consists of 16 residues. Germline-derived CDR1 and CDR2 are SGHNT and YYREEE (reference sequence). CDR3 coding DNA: TGTGCCAGCAGCTTTCCTAGCGGGGGGAACCAAGAGACCCAGTACTTC. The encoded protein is CASSFPSGGNQETQYF.

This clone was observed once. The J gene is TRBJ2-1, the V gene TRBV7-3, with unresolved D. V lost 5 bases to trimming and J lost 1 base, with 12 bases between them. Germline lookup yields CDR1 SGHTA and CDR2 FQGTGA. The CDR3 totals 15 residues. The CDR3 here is CASSLMESSYNEQFF. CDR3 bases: TGTGCCAGCAGCCTAATGGAGAGTTCCTACAATGAGCAGTTCTTC.

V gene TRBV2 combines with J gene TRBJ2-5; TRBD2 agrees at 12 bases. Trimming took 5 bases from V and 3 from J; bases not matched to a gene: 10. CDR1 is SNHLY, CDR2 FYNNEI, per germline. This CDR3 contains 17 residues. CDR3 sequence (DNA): TGTGCCAGCAGTTTTTTCCGACTAGCGGGGGAGAAAGAGACCCAGTACTTC. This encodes CASSFFRLAGEKETQYF. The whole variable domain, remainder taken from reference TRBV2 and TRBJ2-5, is EPEVTQTPSHQVTQMGQEVILRCVPISNHLYFYWYRQILGQKVEFLVSFYNNEISEKSEIFDDQFSVERPDGSNFTLKIRSTKLEDSAMYFCASSFFRLAGEKETQYFGPGTRLLVL.

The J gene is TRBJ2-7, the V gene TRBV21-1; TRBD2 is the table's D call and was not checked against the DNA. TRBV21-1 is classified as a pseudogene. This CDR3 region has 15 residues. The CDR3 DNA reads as TGTGCCAGCAGCAAATGGGAGGGTAGCTCCTACGAGCAGTACTTC. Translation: CASSKWEGSSYEQYF.

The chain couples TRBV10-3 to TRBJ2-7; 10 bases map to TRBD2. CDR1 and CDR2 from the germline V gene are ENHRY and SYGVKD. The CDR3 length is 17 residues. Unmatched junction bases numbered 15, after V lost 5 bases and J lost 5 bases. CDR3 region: CAISTSSSGRSSHEQYF. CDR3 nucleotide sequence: TGTGCCATCAGTACTTCTTCTAGCGGGAGAAGTTCCCACGAGCAGTACTTC.

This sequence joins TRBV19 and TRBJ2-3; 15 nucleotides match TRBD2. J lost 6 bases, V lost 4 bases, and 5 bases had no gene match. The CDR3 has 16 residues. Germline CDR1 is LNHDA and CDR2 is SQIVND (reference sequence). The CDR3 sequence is CASSRTSGGAFDTQYF. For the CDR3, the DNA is TGTGCCAGTAGTAGGACTAGCGGGGGGGCATTTGATACGCAGTATTTT.

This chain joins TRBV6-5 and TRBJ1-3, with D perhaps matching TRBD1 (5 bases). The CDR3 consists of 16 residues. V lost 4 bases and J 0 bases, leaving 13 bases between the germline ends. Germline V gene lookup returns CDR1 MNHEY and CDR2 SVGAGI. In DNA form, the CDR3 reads TGTGCCAGCAGTTCCGGGGGTTTGGTCTCTGGAAACACCATATATTTT. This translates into CASSSGGLVSGNTIYF.

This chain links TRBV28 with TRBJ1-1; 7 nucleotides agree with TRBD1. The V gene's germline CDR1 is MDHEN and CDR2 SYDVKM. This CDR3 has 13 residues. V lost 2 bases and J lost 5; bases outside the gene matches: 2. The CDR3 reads CASSLQGGTEAFF. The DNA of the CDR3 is TGTGCCAGCAGTTTACAGGGGGGGACTGAAGCTTTCTTT.